This TCR beta chain was recorded in a study of OX40 agonist ivuxolimab in advanced cancers. Study information: Patients were treated with intravenous ivuxolimab, dosed at 0.01 to 10 mg/kg and infused every 2 weeks.

The CDR3 extends over 15 amino acids. CDR1 is SGDLS and CDR2 is YYNGEE in the germline V gene. V lost 0 bases to trimming and J lost 2 bases; unmatched junction nucleotides: 5. This clone was counted only a few times. The method was immunoSEQ multiplex PCR; TCRdb's version includes in-frame clones alone and lacks a portion of them. The sample gives tens of thousands of clones, 86% of which show up once; 1.1% is in the top ten. The receptor's source is an adult with an advanced solid tumor such as melanoma, head and neck, liver or kidney cancer. The chain recombines TRBV9 with TRBJ2-7, with TRBD1 identical over 7 bases. Here the sequenced sample was CD4+ or CD8+ T cells sorted from blood, taken in a trial of the OX40 agonist ivuxolimab. The CDR3 DNA sequence: TGTGCCAGCAGCGTAGGGAAGGACAGGACCTACGAGCAGTACTTC. Translated, it gives CASSVGKDRTYEQYF.